This TCR beta chain appears in the sequencing data of a study of OX40 agonist ivuxolimab in advanced cancers. About the research overall: The eligibility criteria allowed prior anti-PD-1, anti-PD-L1 or anti-CTLA-4 therapy, and 30% to 40% had some.

This CDR3 is built from 14 residues. CDR1 and CDR2 (germline): SGHNT, YENEEA. Unmatched junction bases numbered 6, after V lost 1 base and J lost 10 bases. Only in-frame clones appear in the TCRdb table, and some are missing; sequencing was by immunoSEQ multiplex PCR. The table has more than 50,000 clones, just over 90% seen once. Worth noting for this clone: The target antigen is unknown.

Study-wide results and limits: Circulating CD4+ and CD8+ T cells showed clonal expansion by week 6 at 0.1 to 3.0 mg/kg. Average numbers of expanded clones were greater in CD8+ T cells than in CD4+.

The material was CD4+ or CD8+ T cells sorted from blood, obtained in a trial of the OX40 agonist ivuxolimab. V gene TRBV11-3 combines with J gene TRBJ2-1, with 8 bases identical to TRBD2. The TCR sequence derives from an adult with an advanced solid tumor such as melanoma, head and neck, liver or kidney cancer. The CDR3 here is CASSLVSGVGEQFF. The CDR3 DNA reads as TGTGCCAGCAGCTTAGTTAGCGGGGTAGGGGAGCAGTTCTTC.